This entry features one TCR beta chain sequence. The antigen it recognizes is unknown. Per-base qualities were not stored, and no clone one base away is much larger. The sample belongs to a study of cytomegalovirus exposure and HLA in healthy donors (dated by TCRdb to about 2017). At the level of the whole study: According to an earlier analysis of 587 of the donors, roughly 180 million T cells yielded some 110 million unique TCR beta sequences and less than 300 Gb of sequence data. An early release that covered some 640 HLA-typed donors contained 250 to 350 gigabases of sequencing data and tens of millions of unique TCR sequences. Of the roughly 400 genotyped donors, roughly 76% were placed in the genetic ancestry cluster associated with self-reported Caucasian donors. The study aimed to test whether cataloging public T cell receptors could reveal signatures of past pathogen exposure. The study profiled the T cell repertoires of 500 to 800 subjects by immunosequencing and related them to cytomegalovirus serostatus. A separate validation cohort of roughly 110 different subjects was used in addition to the roughly 700-subject first cohort. High-throughput TCR immunosequencing, statistical association of individual TCRs with disease status, and machine learning were combined to predict cytomegalovirus infection status. A later analysis re-analyzed previously published TCR beta repertoires from approximately 670 donors and added high-resolution HLA genotyping to study TCR occurrence patterns. Rather than using new phenotypic data, the later analysis identified candidate immune exposures from TCR beta sequences and from how often those sequences occurred across donors. An earlier analysis of around 540 of the donors applied high-throughput TCR beta sequencing to assess whether each TCR beta V gene segment acted as functional or pseudogenic. Donor age, sex, ethnicity and CMV serostatus were collected together with the repertoire data. Genome-wide SNP genotypes for about three fifths of the 666 donors were used in a later genetic analysis, which treated that subset as a discovery cohort. Every discovery cohort repertoire had been produced on one sequencing platform. Class I and class II HLA loci were covered by the typing at four-digit resolution. The number of donors typed differed by locus, with roughly 620-630 for A, B, C, DRB1 and DQB1, roughly 520 for DQA1, nearly 610 for DPA1, and under 490 for DPB1. A handful of DR-DQ haplotypes were handled as single units for association and clustering because linkage in the cohort was strong. On average, over 200,000 unique TCR beta nucleotide sequences were sequenced per donor among 398 genotyped donors of the cohort, with 15% to 20% of those sequences being non-productive. The full study reports these points: The classifier was reported to diagnose cytomegalovirus status with high specificity and sensitivity in both the original and validation cohorts. Some IMGT-functional V segments, including TRBV6-2 and TRBV6-3, could not be distinguished by the 87-base-pair reads and were therefore excluded. HLA typing was unavailable for some donors at each locus, so association tests used only the typed subset. An association between a missense DCLRE1C variant and V-gene and J-gene trimming of TCR beta chains was found in a later genetic analysis and replicated in an independent cohort. A few of the identified cytomegalovirus-associated TCR beta chains were confirmed in vitro to be specific for cytomegalovirus antigens. According to a later genetic analysis, donors in an Asian-associated ancestry cluster had fewer N-insertions in productive TCRs than the roughly 700-donor mean. Roughly uniform sequencing depth across donors was assumed in presence/absence analyses, although this assumption may not hold. Most TCR sequences were seen in very few donors, while some public TCRs were found in many individuals. A further reported finding was that TCR beta sequences accurately predicted the HLA-A and HLA-B alleles for most subjects in the first cohort. A later analysis found that TCR association rates varied across HLA loci, with DRB1 alleles showing the most associated TCRs and HLA-C alleles the fewest. Immune exposure information for the cohort was limited to CMV serostatus. Assigning TCR associations to individual alleles was difficult when HLA alleles, especially DR and DQ, strongly co-occurred. This cohort had only TCR beta chains sequenced, and the lack of alpha or paired-chain data limited which features could be detected. Because counts were too low, more than 15 rarely observed V segments, including chromosome 9 orphons, were excluded from the earlier analysis of around 590 of the donors. A cluster of highly shared sequence variants was judged likely to represent a technical artifact of the sequencing pipeline. Linkage disequilibrium might explain the correlated functional status among segregating V segments, but an unknown experimental factor could not be ruled out. In a later analysis, more than 15,000 TCR beta sequences were associated with specific HLA alleles at a false discovery rate of 0.05. The authors suggested that the approach could potentially be extended to other disease states and immunological phenotypes. In a later analysis, several top co-occurrence clusters were reported to appear linked to parvovirus B19, influenza, CMV and Epstein-Barr virus. In a later analysis, most CMV-associated TCR beta chains were found to appear HLA-restricted, with HLA associations seemingly driven largely by CMV exposure. In an earlier analysis of over 550 of the donors, most TCR beta V segments were observed in productive rearrangements about 87% or about 30% of the time, broadly matching IMGT annotations. The study gave a list of about 150 TCR beta chains associated with cytomegalovirus. Compared with equally common non-associated chains, HLA-associated TCR beta chains in a later analysis were more clonally expanded and had lower generation probabilities.

The CDR1 and CDR2 encoded by the germline V gene are SGHTA and FQGNSA. V has 5 bases trimmed and J has 4 bases trimmed; junction bases matching no gene number 8. The CDR3 spans 17 residues, from the cysteine through the phenylalanine. Of the read, only the CDR3 DNA is kept; its 51 bases are in frame from base 1. Library generation was performed with the immunoSEQ multiplex PCR assay. A mixture of 60 forward primers for TCR Vbeta segments and 13 reverse primers for TCR Jbeta segments was used in the multiplex PCR. The CDR3 region of rearranged TCR beta genes was amplified from genomic DNA with a multiplex PCR assay. Amplified TCR beta libraries were sequenced as 87-base-pair reads on the Illumina HiSeq System. The original methods were these. A later analysis tallied tens of millions of unique TCR beta chains across the roughly 610 repertoires, and approximately 11 million of those chains were shared by two or more donors. A nearest-neighbor algorithm error-corrected the raw reads and collapsed the reads into unique sequences, merging closely related sequences to remove PCR and sequencing errors. CDR3 sequences were aligned to IMGT reference sequences to assign V, D and J gene segments. For a sequence to be retained, a match of at least six nucleotides was required to both a V gene segment and a J gene segment. A rearrangement counted as productive if the CDR3 had no stop codons and remained in frame with V and J, and every other rearrangement counted as non-productive. CDR3 was defined by IMGT convention, running from the second conserved V-encoded cysteine to the conserved J-encoded phenylalanine. The earlier analysis of about 640 of the donors excluded any sequence lacking an unambiguous match to a single V gene segment. In an earlier analysis of 587 of the donors, a V segment was called functional when productive rearrangements were above 56.7%, and segregating when the standard deviation between donors exceeded 5%. A statistical classification framework was built to diagnose cytomegalovirus status from the catalog of TCR beta chain sequences. V and J gene assignment, in a later analysis, came from comparing TCR nucleotide sequences with IMGT/GENE-DB human TR gene sequences. A later analysis assigned CDR3 sequences and most-parsimonious VDJ recombination scenarios with the TCRdist pipeline. A later analysis defined each TCR beta chain by its CDR3 amino acid sequence plus V-gene family, and excluded reads lacking a unique V-gene family. A later analysis removed 450 to 600 highly shared, low-generation-probability nucleotide sequences to deal with suspected cross-contamination and a sequencing artifact. In a later analysis, a clonal expansion index was calculated for each public chain from normalized within-repertoire ranks of inferred template counts. Generation probabilities in a later analysis came from a VDJ recombination model fitted to out-of-frame rearrangements, and those results were checked against IGoR. Hypergeometric tests were used in a later analysis to score TCR-TCR, TCR-HLA and TCR-CMV co-occurrence, with a repertoire-size bias correction applied to the TCR pairs. False discovery rates were estimated in a later analysis by permuting HLA or CMV assignments 20 times. In a later analysis, co-occurring TCRs were grouped using DBSCAN, and TCRdist sequence similarity was added for clustering within HLA-allele-positive subsets. Repertoires with fewer than 30,000 or more than 120,000 public chains, plus five repertoires with anomalous nucleotide sharing, were excluded from co-occurrence clustering. TCRdb holds this immuneACCESS table with in-frame rearrangements only. Some clones are missing; in checked studies, unresolved V genes explain under half, and the rest has no known cause. The V and J calls and the clone size are those of that table, but D and trimming were determined from the DNA. Across this sample there are about 160,000 clones, with around 78% seen only once. Jointly, the top ten make up 7% of the sample.

The cohort was made up of 500 to 850 healthy bone marrow donors. At the time of sampling, all cohort members were nominally healthy, though unrecorded immune exposures were likely present. The donor was CMV seropositive and belonged to the group of a few hundred seropositive cohort members. Every donor gave a peripheral blood sample, and the peripheral blood mononuclear cells from that sample were used for TCR beta sequencing. The Qiagen DNeasy Blood Extraction Kit was used to extract genomic DNA from the blood cell samples. The sequencing sample was made of PBMCs. The clonotype comes from a woman in her forties in good health and CMV-seropositive. Recombination linked TRBV7-2 to TRBJ2-3, with 14 bases matching TRBD2. This receptor carries the CDR3 CASSPRRTSGGPDTQYF. The bases are TGTGCCAGCAGCCCAAGGAGGACTAGCGGGGGGCCAGATACGCAGTATTTT. Beyond the CDR3, the reference TRBV7-2 and TRBJ2-3 genes provide the residues; the full variable domain reads: GAGVSQSPSNKVTEKGKDVELRCDPISGHTALYWYRQSLGQGLEFLIYFQGNSAPDKSGLPSDRFSAERTGGSVSTLTIQRTQQEDSAVYLCASSPRRTSGGPDTQYFGPGTRLTVL.